The clone carrying this T cell receptor (beta chain) occurred a few times. Treatment indicated: randomized to nivolumab then ipilimumab (arm A) or the reverse (arm B). Here immunoSEQ multiplex PCR was the method, and the copy in TCRdb shows in-frame clones only, minus some. The sample yields 4,000 to 6,500 clones, about a quarter seen once. The record originates from a study of sequential checkpoint blockade in melanoma. The wider study: Randomization was 1:1 between first-line nivolumab→ipilimumab and ipilimumab→nivolumab. About two dozen patients had tumor biopsies before treatment and at week 13.

Trimming shortened V by 0 bases and J by 3 bases, and 27 bases separated the two germline ends. Germline values: CDR1 SGHRS, CDR2 YFSETQ. The CDR3 extends over 21 amino acids. The chain uses TRBV5-1 and TRBJ2-2; no definite D call. The material sequenced was tumor tissue (inferred from file names), taken from a patient given nivolumab and ipilimumab in sequence. The receptor was derived from a human donor with melanoma. The CDR3 loop is CASSLGGNRAAHLPYTGELFF. The CDR3 DNA is TGCGCCAGCAGCTTGGGGGGTAACCGGGCCGCTCACCTCCCCTACACCGGGGAGCTGTTTTTT.